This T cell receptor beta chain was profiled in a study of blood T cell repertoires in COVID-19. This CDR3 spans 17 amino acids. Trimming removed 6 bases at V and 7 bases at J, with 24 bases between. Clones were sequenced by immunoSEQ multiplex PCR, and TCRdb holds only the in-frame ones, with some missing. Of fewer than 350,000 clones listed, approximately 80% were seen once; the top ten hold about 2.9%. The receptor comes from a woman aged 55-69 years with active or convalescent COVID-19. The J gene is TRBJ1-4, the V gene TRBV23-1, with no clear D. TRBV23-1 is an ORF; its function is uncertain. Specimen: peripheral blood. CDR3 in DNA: TGCGCCAGCAGAGCTTCCACATCTCCGGGGAGTTGTGAAAAACTGTTTTTT. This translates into CASRASTSPGSCEKLFF.